This T cell receptor (beta chain) was profiled in a study of blood T cell repertoires in COVID-19. About the research overall: From the United States, Italy and Spain came samples of acute and convalescent COVID-19. Sample material is recorded as cDNA or gDNA derived from T cells, B-cell-depleted T cells, or PBMCs.

Profiling relied on immunoSEQ multiplex PCR, and the TCRdb table lists in-frame clones only, not all of them. The data show about 440,000 clones, approximately 88% seen once. Germline V gene lookup returns CDR1 SGHNT and CDR2 YYREEE (reference sequence). V was shortened by 3 bases and J by 6 bases, with 13 bases between the two germline ends. CDR3 length equals 14 residues. Seattle participants joined during active infection and were tracked over time. The sequenced sample consisted of peripheral blood. The source is a woman aged 45-59 years with COVID-19, enrolled during active disease. This chain connects TRBV5-4 to TRBJ1-5; perhaps TRBD1 as D (5 bases). The chain's CDR3 is CASSWGGRAQPQHF. The CDR3 DNA reads as TGTGCCAGCAGCTGGGGGGGGAGGGCTCAGCCCCAGCATTTT. The whole variable domain, remainder taken from reference TRBV5-4 and TRBJ1-5, is ETGVTQSPTHLIKTRGQQVTLRCSSQSGHNTVSWYQQALGQGPQFIFQYYREEENGRGNFPPRFSGLQFPNYSSELNVNALELDDSALYLCASSWGGRAQPQHFGDGTRLSIL.